This T cell receptor beta chain derives from a study of beta chain features in type 1 diabetes. Study outcomes and limitations: Researchers cautioned that cDNA sequencing could over-represent cells with high TCR expression. In all four CD4+ subsets, TCRB CDR3 length was significantly, moderately reduced in type 1 diabetes.

The investigators reverse transcribed all of the isolated RNA, so they sequenced expressed TCRB transcripts. TCRdb's table, derived via immunoSEQ multiplex PCR, lists solely in-frame clones and lacks some. The sample records more than 100,000 clones, 25% to 35% being singletons. This clone was seen a few times. The antigen remains unidentified. The CDR3 contains 15 residues. In germline, CDR1 is KGHSH, CDR2 LQKENI. V shed 2 bases, J shed 5 bases, and the junction held 2 bases outside the gene matches. This receptor was obtained from a woman aged 18-30 years with type 1 diabetes. The chain is built from TRBV18 and TRBJ2-3, with 12 bases fitting TRBD2. Source material: central memory CD4+ T cells from blood. The CDR3 spells CASSPTSGRIDTQYF. In DNA form, the CDR3 reads TGTGCCAGCTCACCAACTAGCGGGAGGATAGATACGCAGTATTTT. The whole variable domain, filled in from reference TRBV18 and TRBJ2-3, reads NAGVMQNPRHLVRRRGQEARLRCSPMKGHSHVYWYRQLPEEGLKFMVYLQKENIIDESGMPKERFSAEFPKEGPSILRIQQVVRGDSAAYFCASSPTSGRIDTQYFGPGTRLTVL.